Given below is one TCR beta chain in context. CDR1 is KGHSH and CDR2 is LQKENI in the germline V gene. V gave up 0 bases and J gave up 1 base, with 9 bases separating them. The CDR3 consists of 15 residues. The data were obtained in a study of blood T cell repertoires in COVID-19. Study background: Samples taken during acute and convalescent COVID-19 were collected in the United States, Italy and Spain. T cells, B-cell-depleted T cells, or PBMCs provided the cDNA or gDNA that served as material.

Profiled with immunoSEQ multiplex PCR; TCRdb holds only in-frame clones, not every one. This table holds approximately 390,000 clones, around 87% found once. The rearrangement links TRBV18 to TRBJ1-1; D not resolved. The sequence derives from a man aged 18 to 29 with active or convalescent COVID-19. Sequenced: peripheral blood. As DNA, the CDR3 is TGTGCCAGCTCACCACCGGCACAGTGGAACACTGAAGCTTTCTTT. Protein: CASSPPAQWNTEAFF.